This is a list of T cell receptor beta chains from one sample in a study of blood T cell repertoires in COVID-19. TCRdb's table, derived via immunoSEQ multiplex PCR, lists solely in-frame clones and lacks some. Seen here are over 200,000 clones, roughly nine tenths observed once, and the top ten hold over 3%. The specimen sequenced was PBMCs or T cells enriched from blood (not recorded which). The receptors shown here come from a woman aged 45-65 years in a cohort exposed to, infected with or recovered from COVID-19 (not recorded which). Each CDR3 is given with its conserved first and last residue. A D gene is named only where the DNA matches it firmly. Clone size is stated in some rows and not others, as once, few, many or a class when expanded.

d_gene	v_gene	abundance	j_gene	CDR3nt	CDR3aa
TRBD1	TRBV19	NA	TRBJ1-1	TGTGCCACCACGAGACAGGGGCGGGCTTCCACTGAAGCTTTCTTT	CATTRQGRASTEAFF
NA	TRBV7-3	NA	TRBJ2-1	TGTGCCAGCAGCCAACAGGGAAGCTCCTACAATGAGCAGTTCTTC	CASSQQGSSYNEQFF
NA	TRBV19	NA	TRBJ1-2	TGTGCCAGTAGTATCCTCGACAGCCATGGCTACACCTTC	CASSILDSHGYTF
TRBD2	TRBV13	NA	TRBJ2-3	TGTGCCAGCAGCCGCGGGGGGGCTTTCTTAGATACGCAGTATTTT	CASSRGGAFLDTQYF
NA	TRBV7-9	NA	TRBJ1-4	TGTGCCAGCAGCCCTGACAGAAGAGCCAGGGGTGAAAAACTGTTTTTT	CASSPDRRARGEKLFF
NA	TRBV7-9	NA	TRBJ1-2	TGTGCCAGCAGCTTATGGGGGGAGGATGGCTACACCTTC	CASSLWGEDGYTF
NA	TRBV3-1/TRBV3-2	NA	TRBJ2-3	TGTGCCAGCAGCCAATTTCTACTGAGCACAGATACGCAGTATTTT	CASSQFLLSTDTQYF
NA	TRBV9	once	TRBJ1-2	TGTGCCAGCAGCCCCACATCGGGTAACTATGGCTACACCTTC	CASSPTSGNYGYTF
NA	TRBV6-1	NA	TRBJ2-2	TGTGCCAGCAGTGAACGGGTCGACTCCACCGGGGAGCTGTTTTTT	CASSERVDSTGELFF
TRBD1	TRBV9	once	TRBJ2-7	TGTGCCAGCAGCGTAGCCCCCTCGACAGGGGGAGAGCAGTACTTC	CASSVAPSTGGEQYF
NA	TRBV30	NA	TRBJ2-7	TGTGCCTGCCTCCGGGACACAGGTAACTCCTACGAGCAGTACTTC	CACLRDTGNSYEQYF
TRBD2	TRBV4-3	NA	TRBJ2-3	TGCGCCAGCAGCCAAGACCTAGCGGGGGATACGCAGTATTTT	CASSQDLAGDTQYF
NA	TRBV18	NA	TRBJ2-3	TGTGCCAGCTCACCTCCCGCAGAAGATACGCAGTATTTT	CASSPPAEDTQYF
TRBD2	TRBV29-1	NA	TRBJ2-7	TGCAGCGCGGGGTGGCGGGGGAGGCACGAGCAGTACTTC	CSAGWRGRHEQYF
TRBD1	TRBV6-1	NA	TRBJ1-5	TGTGCCAGCAGTGAAGCGCGGGGACAGGGGTCTCAGCCCCAGCATTTT	CASSEARGQGSQPQHF
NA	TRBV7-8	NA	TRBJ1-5	TGTGCCAGCAGCTTAGTCGGGGGGGGACAGCCCCAGCATTTT	CASSLVGGGQPQHF
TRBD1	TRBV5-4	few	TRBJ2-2	TGTGCCAGCAGCAACCCCCGGGACAGATCCCCTCATGGAAGCACCGGGGAGCTGTTTTTT	CASSNPRDRSPHGSTGELFF
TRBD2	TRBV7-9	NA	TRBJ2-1	TGTGCCAGCAGCGACTCGGGACTAGCTTTGATCTTC	CASSDSGLALIF
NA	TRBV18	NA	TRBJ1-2	TGTGCCAGCTCACCACGGGGAGAGGGTGGCTATGGCTACACCTTC	CASSPRGEGGYGYTF
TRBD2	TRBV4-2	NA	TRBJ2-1	TGTGCCAGCAGCAAACGGACTAGCGGGGGGGCCTACAATGAGCAGTTCTTC	CASSKRTSGGAYNEQFF
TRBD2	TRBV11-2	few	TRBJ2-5	TGTGCCAGCAGCTTAGGTCTAGCGGGGGGCCAGGCGGGCGAGACCCAGTACTTC	CASSLGLAGGQAGETQYF
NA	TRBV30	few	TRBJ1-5	TGTGCCTGGAGTCGGCCACAGGGTACTCAGCCCCAGCATTTT	CAWSRPQGTQPQHF
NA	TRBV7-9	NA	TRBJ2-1	TGTGCCAGCAGCTCGCGGAATGAGCAGTTCTTC	CASSSRNEQFF
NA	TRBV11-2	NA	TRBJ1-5	TGTGCCAGCAGCTTAAACGGGAACAACGGAGCCCAGCATTTT	CASSLNGNNGAQHF
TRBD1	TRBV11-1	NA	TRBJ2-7	TGTGCCAGCAGCCCCAGACAGGGTCTGGCCTACGAGCAGTACTTC	CASSPRQGLAYEQYF
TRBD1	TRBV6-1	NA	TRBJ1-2	TGTGCCAGCAGTGGTCCCCTTTCCCTAACCGGGACAGGGGGCGGCTATGGCTACACCTTC	CASSGPLSLTGTGGGYGYTF
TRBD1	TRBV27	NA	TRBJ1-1	TGTGCCAGCAGTAACGACAGGGGGAACACTGAAGCTTTCTTT	CASSNDRGNTEAFF
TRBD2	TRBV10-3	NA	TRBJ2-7	TGTGCCATCAACGAGCGCGGGGTGGGCGGGGGCGAGCAGTACTTC	CAINERGVGGGEQYF
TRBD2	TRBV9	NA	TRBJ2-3	TGTGCCAGCAGCGTCCCGACTAGCGGGGGGGCTGGAGATACGCAGTATTTT	CASSVPTSGGAGDTQYF
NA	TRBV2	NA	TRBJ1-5	TGTGCCAGCAGGCTCTCCGGGTCCGCTAATCAGCCCCAGCATTTT	CASRLSGSANQPQHF
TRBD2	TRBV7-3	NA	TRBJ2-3	TGTGCCAGCAGCCTCACCGGGACTAGCACTATTGATACGCAGTATTTT	CASSLTGTSTIDTQYF
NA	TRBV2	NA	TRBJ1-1	TGTGCCAGCATCAGGGAAGGGGACACTGAAGCTTTCTTT	CASIREGDTEAFF
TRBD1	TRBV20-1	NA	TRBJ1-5	TGCAGTGCTAGTAAGGGGGCCGCTAATCAGCCCCAGCATTTT	CSASKGAANQPQHF
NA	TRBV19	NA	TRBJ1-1	TGTGCCAGTAGTATGAGGACAGTAAAAGCTTTCTTT	CASSMRTVKAFF
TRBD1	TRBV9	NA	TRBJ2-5	TGTGCCAGCAGCGTAGCAGGGGGCTATGAGACCCAGTACTTC	CASSVAGGYETQYF
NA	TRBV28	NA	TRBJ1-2	TGTGCCAGCAGTCCGGCGGCTGGCTACACCTTC	CASSPAAGYTF
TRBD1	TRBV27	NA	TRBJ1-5	TGTGCCAGCGGGACAGGCAATCAGCCCCAGCATTTT	CASGTGNQPQHF
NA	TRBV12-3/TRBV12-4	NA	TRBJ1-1	TGTGCCAGCAGGCGAGGGTACACTGAAGCTTTCTTT	CASRRGYTEAFF
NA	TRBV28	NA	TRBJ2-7	TGTGCCAGCACCGGACAGAGAAATATCCTACGATGGCAGTACTTC	CASTGQRNILRWQYF
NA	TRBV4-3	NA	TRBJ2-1	TGCGCCAGCAGCCAAGTTGACAGAGCCTCCTACAATGAGCAGTTCTTC	CASSQVDRASYNEQFF
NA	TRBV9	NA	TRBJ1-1	TGTGCCAGCAGCCAGGACTCCACTGAAGCTTTCTTT	CASSQDSTEAFF
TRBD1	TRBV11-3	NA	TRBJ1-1	TGTGCCAGCAGCCACCCGGGACAGGAAGCTTTCTTT	CASSHPGQEAFF
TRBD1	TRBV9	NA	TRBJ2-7	TGTGCCAGCAGCCCCAGGACAGGGTTGTTGTCCGAGCAGTACTTC	CASSPRTGLLSEQYF
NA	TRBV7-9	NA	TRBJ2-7	TGTGCCAGCAGTCCGAGCTCCTACGAGCAGTACTTC	CASSPSSYEQYF
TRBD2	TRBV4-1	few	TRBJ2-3	TGCGCCAGCAGCCAAATGCTAGCGGGTTTTCCAGATACGCAGTATTTT	CASSQMLAGFPDTQYF
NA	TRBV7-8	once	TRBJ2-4	TGTGCCAGCAGCTTTAGTCATATACCCAAAAACATTCAGTACTTC	CASSFSHIPKNIQYF
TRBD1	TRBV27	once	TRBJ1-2	TGTGCCAGCAGAGGGACAGCCAACTATGGCTACACCTTC	CASRGTANYGYTF
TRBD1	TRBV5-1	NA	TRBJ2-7	TGCGCCAGCAGCCCCTTGCCGGGACAGGGGGCCGACGAGCAGTACTTC	CASSPLPGQGADEQYF
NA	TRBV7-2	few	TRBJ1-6	TGTGCCAGCAGCCCCTACCTCACAGGGAGCGGGATTTCACCCCTCCACTTT	CASSPYLTGSGISPLHF
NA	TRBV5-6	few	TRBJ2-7	TGTGCCAGCAGCTTGGCCGGGATCTACGAGCAGTACTTC	CASSLAGIYEQYF
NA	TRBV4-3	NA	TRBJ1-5	TGCGCCAGCAGCCACTCGGACAGACGAGATCAGCCCCAGCATTTT	CASSHSDRRDQPQHF
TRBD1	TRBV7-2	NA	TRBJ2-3	TGTGCCAGCTCCCTTACTGGGACAGGGGAAGATACGCAGTATTTT	CASSLTGTGEDTQYF
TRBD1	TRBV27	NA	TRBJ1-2	TGTGCCAGCAGTTTCTTGGGACAGGCTAACTATGGCTACACCTTC	CASSFLGQANYGYTF
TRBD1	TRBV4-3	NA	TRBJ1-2	TGCGCCAGCAACTTCGGACAGGGTGCACACGGCTACACCTTC	CASNFGQGAHGYTF
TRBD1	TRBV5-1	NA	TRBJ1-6	TGCGCCAGCACCCGACAGGGTGAAATGGGCTCACCCCTCCACTTT	CASTRQGEMGSPLHF
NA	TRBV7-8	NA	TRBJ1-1	TGTGCCAGCAGCTTAGAAACAGAGAACACTGAAGCTTTCTTT	CASSLETENTEAFF
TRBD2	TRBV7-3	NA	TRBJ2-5	TGTGCCAGCAGCTCGGGACTAAGTAGAGAGACCCAGTACTTC	CASSSGLSRETQYF
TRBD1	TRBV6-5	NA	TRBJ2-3	TGTGCCAGCAGTCTGGGACAGGGGGGCACAGATACGCAGTATTTT	CASSLGQGGTDTQYF